This T cell receptor beta chain originates from a study of T cells in Graves' hyperthyroidism and ophthalmopathy. At the level of the study: The blood sample was taken at first diagnosis, before treatment began.

This CDR3 is 15 amino acids long. Trimming removed 3 bases from V and 3 bases from J, with 14 bases in between. Germline values: CDR1 SGHRS, CDR2 YFSETQ. Enrolled ophthalmopathy patients presented with a Clinical Activity Score of at least 3, a NOSPECS grade of at least 4, and disease duration under 3 months. Clinical symptoms, serum thyroxine, TRAb, thyroid ultrasound and orbital computed tomography established diagnosis. The authors obtained PBMCs from 9 to 10 ml of fresh peripheral blood. Amplification of TCR beta CDR3 regions used RNA as the template. RT-PCR in the first round (using the HTBI primer set) targeted the TCR CDR3. TCRdb processed the multiplex PCR reads anew with MiXCR; each CDR3 protein has one entry. The sample includes about half a million distinct CDR3 sequences, around 16% of them seen just once. This clonotype was counted many times.

Material: blood. This TCR was recovered from a woman aged 25-40 years with Graves' ophthalmopathy. This chain connects TRBV5-1 to TRBJ2-3; D is perhaps TRBD1 (5 bases). Written as DNA, the CDR3 is TGCGCCAGCAGCTCCGGTGGGGCTAGGACAGATACGCAGTATTTT. Protein sequence: CASSSGGARTDTQYF. Combining the CDR3 with reference TRBV5-1 and TRBJ2-3 gives the whole variable domain KAGVTQTPRYLIKTRGQQVTLSCSPISGHRSVSWYQQTPGQGLQFLFEYFSETQRNKGNFPGRFSGRQFSNSRSEMNVSTLELGDSALYLCASSSGGARTDTQYFGPGTRLTVL.